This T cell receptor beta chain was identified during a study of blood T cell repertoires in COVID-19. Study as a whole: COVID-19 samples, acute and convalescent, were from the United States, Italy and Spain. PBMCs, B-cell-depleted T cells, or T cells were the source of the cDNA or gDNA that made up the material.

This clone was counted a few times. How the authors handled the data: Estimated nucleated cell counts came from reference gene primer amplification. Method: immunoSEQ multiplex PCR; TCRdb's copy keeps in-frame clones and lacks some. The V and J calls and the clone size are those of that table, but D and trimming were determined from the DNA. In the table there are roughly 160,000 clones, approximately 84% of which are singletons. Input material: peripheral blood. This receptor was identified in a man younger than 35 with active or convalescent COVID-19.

For the CDR3, the DNA is TGCGCCAGCAGCTTGCGGGCGGGAGATGGCAATGAGCAGTTCTTC. This codes for CASSLRAGDGNEQFF. The chain is built from TRBV5-1 and TRBJ2-1, with 7 bases lining up with TRBD2. Germline V gene lookup returns CDR1 SGHRS and CDR2 YFSETQ. The junction had 7 bases not matched to a gene; V was cut back by 1 base and J by 6 bases. The CDR3 length is 15 residues.